This TCR beta chain was captured in a study of blood T cell repertoires in COVID-19. Original data processing: By means of reference gene primer amplification, nucleated cell counts were estimated. TCRdb keeps only in-frame clones here, not all; method: immunoSEQ multiplex PCR. V and J calls and clone size are given by that table; D and trimming were obtained from the DNA. In the table there are about 97,000 clones, 90% of which are singletons. This CDR3 is 16 amino acids long. V lost 4 bases and J lost 0; bases outside the gene matches: 9. The V gene's germline CDR1 is MNHNY and CDR2 SVGAGI (reference sequence).

This clonotype was sampled from a man in his 60s with acute or convalescent COVID-19. The rearrangement joins TRBV6-6 to TRBJ2-7, with TRBD1 identical over 7 bases. Sequenced material: peripheral blood. The CDR3 spells CASSSHWTGPSYEQYF. CDR3 DNA sequence: TGTGCCAGCAGTTCTCATTGGACAGGACCCTCCTACGAGCAGTACTTC.